What follows are 8 T cell receptor beta chains derived from one specimen sequenced in a study of control samples from healthy donors and cancer patients. Data came from immunoSEQ multiplex PCR; TCRdb stores just in-frame clones and leaves some out. Of about 100,000 clones listed, approximately 84% were seen once; the top ten hold about a sixth. Sequencing was carried out using blood. The receptors shown here come from a woman aged 50 to 60 in good health.

In its sample, this clone was seen many times. Other DNA sequences within the sample encode an identical CDR3. This chain connects TRBV12-3 or TRBV12-4 to TRBJ2-1, with D perhaps matching TRBD2 (6 bases). The CDR3 consists of 13 residues. Trimming took off 1 base at V and 6 bases at J, with 7 bases between the two ends. The CDR3 DNA follows: TGTGCCAGCAGTTTAGTGGGGGGCAATGAGCAGTTCTTC. This codes for CASSLVGGNEQFF.

In its sample, this clone was seen once. V usage is TRBV19 and J usage is TRBJ2-1; TRBD2 matches 9 bases. The CDR3 covers 22 residues. Germline loops: CDR1 LNHDA, CDR2 SQIVND (reference sequence). V lost 4 bases to trimming and J lost 2 bases; unmatched junction nucleotides: 24. This chain's CDR3 is CASSRGHFMAGGPLATYNEQFF. The CDR3 coding sequence is TGTGCCAGTAGTAGGGGACATTTTATGGCGGGAGGGCCCTTGGCGACCTACAATGAGCAGTTCTTC.

DNA for the CDR3: TGTGCCAGCAGCTTAGTTAGTACCAGGGATTCCTCTGGAAACACCATATATTTT. Translated: CASSLVSTRDSSGNTIYF. V gene TRBV7-9 combines with J gene TRBJ1-3, with D possibly being TRBD1 (5 bases). This CDR3 has 18 residues. Looked up from germline, CDR1 is SEHNR and CDR2 is FQNEAQ (reference sequence). V shed 1 base and J shed 0 bases, with 16 bases lying between them. Full variable domain (outside the CDR3, taken from reference TRBV7-9 and TRBJ1-3): DTGVSQNPRHKITKRGQNVTFRCDPISEHNRLYWYRQTLGQGPEFLTYFQNEAQLEKSRLLSDRFSAERPKGSFSTLEIQRTEQGDSAMYLCASSLVSTRDSSGNTIYFGEGSWLTVV.

V gene TRBV6-4 combines with J gene TRBJ1-5; D is unresolved. Germline CDR1 reads MRHNA; CDR2 reads SNTAGT. The CDR3 spans 15 residues. V lost 6 bases to trimming and J lost 3 bases, with 15 bases between them. CDR3 region: CASSPDGLFNQPQHF. The CDR3 DNA reads as TGTGCCAGCAGCCCCGACGGCCTCTTCAATCAGCCCCAGCATTTT.

The chain recombines TRBV21-1 with TRBJ2-7. TRBV21-1 is deemed a pseudogene. This CDR3 is built from 9 residues. CDR3 loop: CARGYEQYV. CDR3 sequence (DNA): TGTGCCAGGGGGTACGAGCAGTACGTC.

The V call is TRBV5-1, the J call TRBJ2-7; 7 bases agree with TRBD2. V lost 4 bases, J lost 5 bases, and 15 bases stayed unmatched. CDR3 size: 16 residues. The germline V gene has CDR1 SGHRS and CDR2 YFSETQ. CDR3 residues: CASSPSRFLGGDEQYF. CDR3 coding DNA: TGCGCCAGCAGCCCGTCGCGCTTTTTGGGGGGGGACGAGCAGTACTTC.

The chain joins TRBV7-8 to TRBJ2-7, with 12 bases matching TRBD2. Germline CDR1 reads SGHVS; CDR2 reads FQNEAQ. The J segment lost 0 bases and the V segment lost 5 bases, leaving 5 bases of the junction unmatched. The CDR3 extends over 16 amino acids. The CDR3 loop is CASSLKTSGSSYEQYV. Written as DNA, the CDR3 is TGTGCCAGCAGCCTCAAGACTAGCGGGAGCTCCTACGAGCAGTACGTC.

The V call is TRBV5-1, the J call TRBJ2-4; no reliable D call. V lost 4 bases and J lost 1, with 15 bases in between. Germline values: CDR1 SGHRS, CDR2 YFSETQ. This CDR3 is 16 amino acids long. The CDR3 loop is CASSPGPTSAKNIQYF. DNA of the CDR3: TGCGCCAGCAGCCCCGGTCCCACCTCGGCCAAAAACATTCAGTACTTC.